This TCR beta chain stems from a study of CXCR3-negative and CXCR3-positive naive CD8 T cells. Findings and limits, study-wide: Similar TRBV-TRBJ gene usage was seen in naive CXCR3-negative and CXCR3-positive cells, but not in memory cells. Diversity was high in both naive subsets and much lower in memory cells.

With UMI labels, 5' RACE was used to prepare the TRB cDNA libraries. TCRdb reprocessed the 5' RACE reads and stores each CDR3 protein as one record, lacking DNA. Its listing shows nearly 45,000 distinct CDR3 sequences. Note on this clonotype: As yet, its antigen is unknown.

CDR1 and CDR2 (germline): LNHNV, YYDKDF (reference sequence). The CDR3 runs 14 residues. The chain links TRBV15 to TRBJ2-7. This TCR was sampled from a human donor in good health. Some clones in this sample may be carry-over from other donors' samples. Material for sequencing was memory CD8+ T cells from blood. CDR3 sequence: CATSLARSSYEQYF. Filled out from reference TRBV15 and TRBJ2-7, the complete variable domain reads DAMVIQNPRYQVTQFGKPVTLSCSQTLNHNVMYWYQQKSSQAPKLLFHYYDKDFNNEADTPDNFQSRRPNTSFCFLDIRSPGLGDTAMYLCATSLARSSYEQYFGPGTRLTVT.